The sequence of this TCR beta chain was determined in a study of response to subunit inactivated influenza vaccine. This clonotype has ten or more counts. Trimming took off 3 bases at V and 6 bases at J, with 9 bases between the two ends. CDR3 length: 12 residues. In germline, CDR1 is SEHNR, CDR2 FQNEAQ (reference sequence). TCRdb reanalysed the RT-PCR reads using MiXCR and keeps one entry per CDR3 protein. The sample lists about 540,000 distinct CDR3 sequences; around a quarter were seen once. The data also belong to a second study, concerning T cells expressing NK-cell markers. In that study: Generation of TCR beta cDNA was performed by 5'RACE template switching incorporating UMIs. Sorted CD3+CD56+NKG2C+, CD3+CD56+NKG2C- and CD3+CD56-NKG2C+ T cells provided the TCR beta repertoires. Among CD8+ T cells from six donors, dominant NKG2C+ clonotypes accounted for roughly 1.0-7.0%. Where several donors were concerned, these clonotypes also led the CD3+CD56-NKG2C+ fraction.

This specimen was CD4+ T cells sorted from PBMCs, taken roughly 12 days after vaccination. This chain joins TRBV7-9 and TRBJ2-7; D possibly corresponds to TRBD2 (6 bases). The source of this sequence is a man between 45 and 60 years old who received an inactivated influenza vaccine. The DNA of the CDR3 is TGTGCCAGCAGCTTCTCCGGGGGCGAGCAGTACTTC. Its protein product is CASSFSGGEQYF. Supplemented by reference TRBV7-9 and TRBJ2-7, the full variable domain reads DTGVSQNPRHKITKRGQNVTFRCDPISEHNRLYWYRQTLGQGPEFLTYFQNEAQLEKSRLLSDRFSAERPKGSFSTLEIQRTEQGDSAMYLCASSFSGGEQYFGPGTRLTVT.